The 24 T cell receptor beta chains below come from one sample, sequenced in a study of blood T cells in healthy people across ages. A sample-barcoded 5' primer and a J-beta primer mix were used in a second PCR of roughly 7 to 11 cycles. In TCRdb, the 5' RACE reads were re-called with MiXCR into one record per CDR3 protein. The table records 700,000 to 900,000 distinct CDR3 sequences, roughly 53% of them present only once. The sample consisted of blood. The source is a man at least 80 years old in good health.

The V gene is TRBV18, the J gene TRBJ2-7; 10 bases are a match to TRBD2. Trimming removed 4 bases from V and 7 bases from J; junction bases left unmatched: 4. Germline values: CDR1 KGHSH, CDR2 LQKENI. The CDR3 loop spans 13 amino acids. CDR3 nucleotide sequence: TGTGCCAGCTCACGAGCGGGAGGGGTTGAGCAGTACTTC. As protein: CASSRAGGVEQYF.

The chain is built from TRBV2 and TRBJ2-1; 12 bases map to TRBD1. This CDR3 has 15 residues. The V gene end was trimmed by 6 bases and the J gene end by 6 bases; junction bases not matched to a gene: 6. Germline loops: CDR1 SNHLY, CDR2 FYNNEI. CDR3 sequence (DNA): TGTGCCAGCAGCAAGGGACAGGGGGCAAGCAATGAGCAGTTCTTC. It encodes CASSKGQGASNEQFF.

This clonotype was observed a handful of times. The rearrangement uses TRBV20-1 and TRBJ2-3; a weak D match, TRBD2 (6 bases). This CDR3 is 15 amino acids long. Germline CDR1 DFQATT, CDR2 SNEGSKA (reference sequence). The V end was cut by 0 bases, the J end by 14 bases, with 24 bases between. The CDR3 sequence is CSARDRAGMHRYAYF. In DNA, the CDR3 is TGCAGTGCTAGAGATCGGGCGGGAATGCACAGATACGCGTATTTT.

The V call is TRBV11-1, the J call TRBJ2-3, with 10 bases aligning to TRBD2. The V segment lost 0 bases and the J segment 10 bases; nucleotides outside the gene matches: 10. This CDR3 contains 16 residues. From germline, CDR1 is SGHAT and CDR2 FQDESV (reference sequence). The CDR3 reads CASSLAGLAVLGSQYF. CDR3 coding DNA: TGTGCCAGCAGCTTAGCCGGACTAGCGGTGCTGGGATCGCAGTATTTT. The full variable domain, with the rest looked up from reference TRBV11-1 and TRBJ2-3, is EAEVAQSPRYKITEKSQAVAFWCDPISGHATLYWYRQILGQGPELLVQFQDESVVDDSQLPKDRFSAERLKGVDSTLKIQPAELGDSAMYLCASSLAGLAVLGSQYFGPGTRLTVL.

A few counts support this clonotype. The chain uses TRBV29-1 and TRBJ2-5; 9 bases are a match to TRBD2. The DNA end is more similar to TRBJ2-7, so the J call may be wrong. The CDR3 covers 17 residues. Germline V gene sequence: CDR1 SQVTM, CDR2 ANQGSEA. The CDR3 reads CSVPKSESGTSRYEQYF. DNA for the CDR3: TGCAGCGTCCCGAAGAGTGAGTCCGGGACTAGCAGATACGAGCAGTACTTC.

V is TRBV9 and J is TRBJ2-5; 14 bases are shared with TRBD2. The V and J ends lost 3 bases and 4 bases, in that order; junction bases with no gene match: 2. The CDR3 covers 15 residues. Germline V gene sequence: CDR1 SGDLS, CDR2 YYNGEE. The CDR3 coding sequence is TGTGCCAGCAGCGGGGGACTAGCGGGAGTAGAGACCCAGTACTTC. Its protein is CASSGGLAGVETQYF. The whole variable domain, filled in from reference TRBV9 and TRBJ2-5, reads DSGVTQTPKHLITATGQRVTLRCSPRSGDLSVYWYQQSLDQGLQFLIQYYNGEERAKGNILERFSAQQFPDLHSELNLSSLELGDSALYFCASSGGLAGVETQYFGPGTRLLVL.

V gene TRBV20-1 combines with J gene TRBJ2-5; D perhaps matches TRBD2 (5 bases). CDR1 DFQATT and CDR2 SNEGSKA come from the germline V gene (reference sequence). The CDR3 spans 14 residues. The germline V and J ends were trimmed by 3 bases and 4 bases, with 15 bases remaining between them. The CDR3 loop reads CSARISGGGETQYF. In DNA, the CDR3 is TGCAGTGCTAGGATTTCGGGTGGAGGAGAGACCCAGTACTTC.

This clonotype was seen only a few times. This chain joins TRBV10-3 and TRBJ2-1, with 11 bases fitting TRBD2. The CDR3 totals 14 residues. Trimming cost V 6 bases and J 6 bases; bases outside gene matches: 4. In germline, CDR1 is ENHRY, CDR2 SYGVKD. CDR3 in amino acids: CAISSGTSGNEQFF. The CDR3 DNA follows: TGTGCCATCAGCTCCGGGACTAGCGGCAATGAGCAGTTCTTC.

V usage is TRBV6-5 and J usage is TRBJ2-1; 8 bases are shared with TRBD1. CDR1 and CDR2 from the germline V gene are MNHEY and SVGAGI. The CDR3 runs 18 residues. The junction had 11 bases not matched to a gene; V was cut back by 2 bases and J by 2 bases. The CDR3 sequence: CASSYLNLGQGTYNEQFF. In nucleotides, the CDR3 is TGTGCCAGCAGTTACCTCAACCTAGGACAGGGCACCTACAATGAGCAGTTCTTC.

V gene TRBV12-3 or TRBV12-4 combines with J gene TRBJ2-1, with D possibly matching TRBD1 (6 bases). The CDR3 totals 14 residues. Trimming pared 5 bases from V and 13 bases from J, leaving 21 bases between. The CDR3: CASSRQEAFRTQFF. The CDR3 DNA is TGTGCCAGCAGTCGACAGGAGGCTTTTAGAACCCAGTTCTTC.

This clonotype was seen just once. The V gene is TRBV25-1, the J gene TRBJ2-1, with D perhaps being TRBD1 or TRBD2 (5 bases each). With the DNA end fitting TRBJ2-7 better, the J assignment may be wrong. Germline V lookup: CDR1 MGHDK, CDR2 SYGVNS. This CDR3 has 15 amino acids. In DNA, the CDR3 is TGTGCCAGCAGGGGGACGGACCGGCCCTACAATGAGCAGTACTTC. Its translation is CASRGTDRPYNEQYF.

V is TRBV6-5 and J is TRBJ2-7, with a possible D match to TRBD2 (5 bases). The length of the CDR3 is 13 residues. V lost 6 bases and J 3 bases, leaving 12 bases between the germline ends. Germline assignment: CDR1 MNHEY and CDR2 SVGAGI. CDR3 sequence (DNA): TGTGCCAGCAGACGTAGCGACCTCTACGAGCAGTACTTC. Protein sequence: CASRRSDLYEQYF.

The rearrangement joins TRBV5-1 to TRBJ2-5; D tentatively fits TRBD1 or TRBD2 (5 bases each). V lost 0 bases, J lost 5 bases, and 11 bases lay in between. The CDR3 loop spans 14 amino acids. Per germline, CDR1 SGHRS and CDR2 YFSETQ. The chain's CDR3 is CASSLVGTRETQYF. In DNA, the CDR3 is TGCGCCAGCAGCTTGGTAGGGACCCGCGAGACCCAGTACTTC. Using reference TRBV5-1 and TRBJ2-5 for the parts outside the CDR3, the full variable domain is KAGVTQTPRYLIKTRGQQVTLSCSPISGHRSVSWYQQTPGQGLQFLFEYFSETQRNKGNFPGRFSGRQFSNSRSEMNVSTLELGDSALYLCASSLVGTRETQYFGPGTRLLVL.

This clonotype was seen a few times. V usage is TRBV12-3 or TRBV12-4 and J usage is TRBJ2-1, with TRBD1 identical over 10 bases. This CDR3 comprises 14 residues. V trimming: 6 bases; J trimming: 8 bases; junction bases outside the gene matches: 7. The CDR3 here is CASSPGTGAHEQFF. The CDR3 nucleotides are TGTGCCAGCAGCCCCGGGACAGGGGCCCATGAGCAGTTCTTC.

The CDR3, as DNA: TGTGCCAGCGGACAGGGCCCCCCCGGGGAGCTGTTTTTT. Its protein is CASGQGPPGELFF. The chain is built from TRBV24-1 and TRBJ2-2; 8 bases map to TRBD1. This CDR3 region has 13 residues. Looked up from germline, CDR1 is KGHDR and CDR2 is SFDVKD. The V segment lost 11 bases and the J segment 6 bases; nucleotides outside the gene matches: 7.

The chain joins TRBV9 to TRBJ1-2; 8 bases are a match to TRBD1. This CDR3 is 15 amino acids long. The J segment lost 6 bases and the V segment lost 2 bases, leaving 9 bases of the junction unmatched. From germline, CDR1 is SGDLS and CDR2 YYNGEE. CDR3 coding DNA: TGTGCCAGCAGCGTCACCCCGGAGACAGGGGATGGCTACACCTTC. Translation gives CASSVTPETGDGYTF. Supplemented by reference TRBV9 and TRBJ1-2, the full variable domain reads DSGVTQTPKHLITATGQRVTLRCSPRSGDLSVYWYQQSLDQGLQFLIQYYNGEERAKGNILERFSAQQFPDLHSELNLSSLELGDSALYFCASSVTPETGDGYTFGSGTRLTVV.

The V and J genes are TRBV7-8 and TRBJ1-2; D perhaps matches TRBD1 (5 bases). The CDR3 has 13 amino acids. CDR1 is SGHVS, CDR2 FQNEAQ, per germline. V dropped 1 base and J dropped 6 bases, with 9 bases sitting between them. CDR3 sequence: CASSLGGPDGYTF. CDR3 nucleotide sequence: TGTGCCAGCAGCTTAGGGGGCCCTGATGGCTACACCTTC.

This clonotype was observed a few times. This sequence joins TRBV13 and TRBJ1-1; D unclear. V shed 5 bases and J shed 6 bases, with 22 bases lying between them. The germline CDR1 and CDR2 sequences are PRHDT and FYEKMQ (reference sequence). The CDR3 consists of 16 residues. CDR3 sequence: CASSPYRMVTRPEAFF. CDR3 sequence (DNA): TGTGCCAGCAGCCCCTACCGGATGGTCACGCGCCCTGAAGCTTTCTTT.

This clonotype appeared a few times. CDR3 coding DNA: TGTGCCAGCAGCCGAGGGACGGGGCGAGAGCAGTACTTC. It codes for CASSRGTGREQYF. The chain recombines TRBV12-3 or TRBV12-4 with TRBJ2-7, with D perhaps given as TRBD1 or TRBD2 (5 bases each). The CDR3 is 13 residues long. The V end was cut by 6 bases, the J end by 7 bases, with 16 bases between.

This clonotype was counted a few times. This chain links TRBV3-1 with TRBJ2-1, with D possibly being TRBD2 (5 bases). Between the trimmed V and J ends, which lost 0 bases and 15 bases, there was a span of 18 bases. The CDR3 contains 14 residues. Germline-derived CDR1 and CDR2 are LGHDT and YNNKEL (reference sequence). The CDR3 DNA reads TGTGCCAGCAGCCAAGATGGGTGGGCTAGCAGCTCGTTCTTC. Protein sequence: CASSQDGWASSSFF.

This clonotype was seen a few times. The chain employs TRBV27 and TRBJ2-1, with 8 bases lining up with TRBD2. Germline lookup yields CDR1 MNHEY and CDR2 SMNVEV (reference sequence). CDR3 length equals 15 residues. The V segment lost 7 bases and the J segment 6 bases; nucleotides outside the gene matches: 11. CDR3 residues: CASKVTGGPSNEQFF. The CDR3 DNA reads TGTGCCAGCAAGGTCACGGGAGGGCCGTCCAATGAGCAGTTCTTC.

The genes are TRBV5-1 and TRBJ2-7; TRBD2 matches at 12 bases. V shed 4 bases, J shed 1 base, and the junction held 6 bases outside the gene matches. CDR3 length: 16 amino acids. The germline gives CDR1 SGHRS, CDR2 YFSETQ. The CDR3 bases are TGCGCCAGCAGCCCTAGCGGGAGGGCCTCTTCCTACGAGCAGTACTTC. This codes for CASSPSGRASSYEQYF.

V usage is TRBV11-2 and J usage is TRBJ2-2; 14 nucleotides match TRBD2. This CDR3 is built from 16 residues. V was pared by 4 bases and J by 4 bases, with 2 bases of the junction left unmatched. Germline loops: CDR1 SGHAT, CDR2 FQNNGV. The CDR3 DNA sequence: TGTGCCAGCAGCTGGGGACTAGCGGGAGCCACCGGGGAGCTGTTTTTT. This sequence encodes CASSWGLAGATGELFF.

To note about this clonotype: At one end, the junction sequence differs from germline, possibly due to a read error. The rearrangement uses TRBV12-3 or TRBV12-4 and TRBJ1-2; D not certain. This CDR3 contains 11 residues. CDR3 residues: CASSTMGGHTF. CDR3 in DNA: TGTGCCAGCAGTACGATGGGTGGCCACACCTTC.